These T cell receptor beta chains were read from a single sample in a study of cytomegalovirus exposure and HLA in healthy donors. Data came from immunoSEQ multiplex PCR; TCRdb stores just in-frame clones and leaves some out. The sample includes 180,000 or so clones, 70% to 80% of them seen just once. Sequences were obtained from PBMCs. The receptors derive from a woman in her forties or fifties in good health and CMV-seronegative. CDR3s include the opening cysteine and the closing phenylalanine or tryptophan. D genes are given only for firm matches. Only part of the rows carry a size: once, few, many, or a class if the clone is expanded.

v_gene,abundance,j_gene,d_gene,CDR3nt,CDR3aa
TRBV9,-,TRBJ1-2,-,TGTGCCAGCAGCGTAGACGGGGGTGGCTACACCTTC,CASSVDGGGYTF
TRBV30,-,TRBJ2-2,TRBD2,TGTGCCTGGATGGGGATGGCGTCGGGGGGACCGAACACCGGGGAGCTGTTTTTT,CAWMGMASGGPNTGELFF
TRBV4-1,once,TRBJ1-4,-,TGCGCCAGCAGCCAAGGGCAGGGGGAAAAACTGTTTTTT,CASSQGQGEKLFF
TRBV11-2,-,TRBJ1-2,TRBD1,TGTGCCAGCAGCCTAACAGGGGGCACTCGTGGCTACACCTTC,CASSLTGGTRGYTF
TRBV4-3,-,TRBJ2-5,-,TGCGCCAGCAGCCAAGGCTGGTCAGGGGAGACCCAGTACTTC,CASSQGWSGETQYF
TRBV6-1,-,TRBJ1-2,-,TGTGCCAGCAGTGAAGCGCTAGGCTACACCTTC,CASSEALGYTF
TRBV20-1,once,TRBJ2-3,-,TGCAGTGCAACTAGCACAGATACGCAGTATTTT,CSATSTDTQYF
TRBV4-3,-,TRBJ1-6,-,TGCGCCAGCAGCCAATATGGGGGCCGGCCAAATTCACCCCTCCACTTT,CASSQYGGRPNSPLHF
TRBV9,-,TRBJ2-2,-,TGTGCCAGCAGCGTAGTGGACTCCACCGGGGAGCTGTTTTTT,CASSVVDSTGELFF
TRBV7-2,few,TRBJ2-5,TRBD1,TGTGCCAGCAGCATAGTACTGGACAGGGCAGAGACCCAGTACTTC,CASSIVLDRAETQYF
TRBV5-1,-,TRBJ2-3,TRBD1,TGCGCCAGCAGCTCTTCCGGGACAGGGGGCGGGCTTACGCAGTATTTT,CASSSSGTGGGLTQYF
TRBV7-3,-,TRBJ2-2,-,TGTGCCAGCAGCTTAGGGCAGGGGAATAGCGGGGAGCTGTTTTTT,CASSLGQGNSGELFF
TRBV6-1,-,TRBJ2-2,TRBD2,TGTGCCAGCAGTGATAGCGGGGGGAACACCGGGGAGCTGTTTTTT,CASSDSGGNTGELFF
TRBV5-4,-,TRBJ1-1,TRBD1,TGTGCCAGCAGCTTGCCCCAGGGACAGGGGGACACTGAAGCTTTCTTT,CASSLPQGQGDTEAFF
TRBV7-3,-,TRBJ2-1,-,TGTGCCAGCAGCTTAACTGGGAGCAATGAGCAGTTCTTC,CASSLTGSNEQFF
TRBV9,-,TRBJ2-1,-,TGTGCCAGCAGTTCAGCGGTAGCTTACAATGAGCAGTTCTTC,CASSSAVAYNEQFF
TRBV6-1,-,TRBJ1-4,-,TGTGCCAGCAGTGAATGGGGACTGATTAATGAAAAACTGTTTTTT,CASSEWGLINEKLFF
TRBV30,once,TRBJ1-1,-,TGTGCCTGGAGTCGGGGGGAGCTAGGAGGTTTCTTT,CAWSRGELGGFF
TRBV2,-,TRBJ2-7,-,TGTGCCAGCAGTGAAGCGCTTCAGGTTGGAAGGTTGGCCTACGAGCAGTACTTC,CASSEALQVGRLAYEQYF
TRBV14,-,TRBJ1-2,-,TGTGCCAGCAGCCACGGGGGCTATGGCTACACCTTC,CASSHGGYGYTF
TRBV27,-,TRBJ2-7,-,TGTGCCAGCAGTAAACCAACAGGGGGGGTACACGAGCAGTACTTC,CASSKPTGGVHEQYF
TRBV9,-,TRBJ2-2,-,TGTGCCAGCAGCGTGTGGCCCGGGAGGAACACCGGGGAGCTGTTTTTT,CASSVWPGRNTGELFF
TRBV18,-,TRBJ1-3,TRBD1,TGTGCCAGCTCAGCAGGACAGGGAAGCTCTGGAAACACCATATATTTT,CASSAGQGSSGNTIYF
TRBV28,-,TRBJ2-1,TRBD1,TGTGCCAGCAGTACTATGCCCTCCGGGACAGGGTGGTTCTTC,CASSTMPSGTGWFF
TRBV6-1,-,TRBJ1-1,-,TGTGCCAGCGGACTAACTGGGCGCGGGGGCACTGAAGCTTTCTTT,CASGLTGRGGTEAFF
TRBV19,-,TRBJ2-5,-,TGTGCCAGTAGACCGCCGGGACGAAGGGAGGAAGAGACCCAGTACTTC,CASRPPGRREEETQYF
TRBV19,-,TRBJ2-1,TRBD2,TGTGCCAGTAGTATTGAAGCGGGAGGCACCTACAATGAGCAGTTCTTC,CASSIEAGGTYNEQFF
TRBV4-2,-,TRBJ1-2,-,TGTGCCAGCAGCCAAGATACCCGTTTCGGAGGGTCTGATGGCTACACCTTC,CASSQDTRFGGSDGYTF
TRBV28,-,TRBJ2-6,-,TGTGCCAGCGGTCCAGGGGTTGGGGCCAACGTCCTGACTTTC,CASGPGVGANVLTF
TRBV28,-,TRBJ1-6,-,TGTGCCAGCAGTTCAGGGGCCAGGGACAATTCACCCCTCCACTTT,CASSSGARDNSPLHF
TRBV6-5,-,TRBJ1-1,-,TGTGCCAGCAGTGAATCTTATGGGCTTGAAGCTTTCTTT,CASSESYGLEAFF
TRBV6-6,-,TRBJ1-4,TRBD1,TGTGCCAGCAGCGACAGGGGAGGGGATGAAAAACTGTTTTTT,CASSDRGGDEKLFF
TRBV4-3,-,TRBJ2-7,TRBD1,TGCGCCAGCAGCCAAGAGTCGGCAGGGGGCAACGAGCAGTACTTC,CASSQESAGGNEQYF
TRBV6-5,-,TRBJ2-1,-,TGTGCCAGCAGTTTCGGACAGCGCGACAATGAGCAGTTCTTC,CASSFGQRDNEQFF
TRBV9,-,TRBJ1-2,-,TGTGCCAGCAGCGTAGAAGAGGCAGGGTTCATCTATGGCTACACCTTC,CASSVEEAGFIYGYTF
TRBV6-5,-,TRBJ1-1,TRBD1,TGTGCCAGCAGGAGACAGGGGTCCCCCACTGAAGCTTTCTTT,CASRRQGSPTEAFF
TRBV25-1,once,TRBJ2-1,-,TGTGCCAGCAGTGGAGGGTCAAGGGTCCCCCACAATGAGCAGTTCTTC,CASSGGSRVPHNEQFF
TRBV5-1,-,TRBJ1-3,-,TGCGCCAGCAGCTTGGAAGACAGGAGCTCTGGAAACACCATATATTTT,CASSLEDRSSGNTIYF
TRBV11-3,-,TRBJ2-5,TRBD2,TGTGCCAGCAGCCCGGGGGGAGCCCAAGAGACCCAGTACTTC,CASSPGGAQETQYF
TRBV10-2,-,TRBJ1-6,-,TGCGCCAGCAGTTTCCAGATTCATAATTCACCCCTCCACTTT,CASSFQIHNSPLHF
TRBV28,once,TRBJ1-3,TRBD1,TGTGCCAGCAGTTTGTCGCAGGGGGCGAACTCTGGAAACACCATATATTTT,CASSLSQGANSGNTIYF
TRBV7-9,-,TRBJ1-4,TRBD1,TGTGCCAGCAGCGCGGGACAGGGTAATGAAAAACTGTTTTTT,CASSAGQGNEKLFF
TRBV5-1,-,TRBJ1-1,TRBD1,TGCGCCAGCAGCACCCTCAGGGGGACTGAAGCTTTCTTT,CASSTLRGTEAFF
TRBV10-1,few,TRBJ1-4,TRBD1,TGCGCCAGCAGTGAGTGGGACAGGGGTAATGAAAAACTGTTTTTT,CASSEWDRGNEKLFF
TRBV28,-,TRBJ2-1,-,TGTGCCAGCAGACCCCGGGGGAGAGACTTCAATGAGCAGTTCTTC,CASRPRGRDFNEQFF
TRBV7-9,once,TRBJ2-7,TRBD1,TGTGCCAGCACCGGGACAGGGTGGAACGAGCAGTACTTC,CASTGTGWNEQYF